Below are 19 T cell receptor beta chains sequenced from a single sample in a study of blood T cells in healthy people across ages. Primers used in a second PCR of roughly 6 to 12 cycles were a sample-barcoded 5' primer and a J-beta primer mix. TCRdb used MiXCR to reprocess the 5' RACE reads, holding one entry per CDR3 protein. This table holds roughly 650,000 distinct CDR3 sequences, about 30% found once. Sequencing was done on a sample of blood. The source is a woman older than 75 in good health.

Ten or more counts support this clonotype. The V gene is TRBV4-3, the J gene TRBJ1-5; weak D call: TRBD1 (5 bases). V was shortened by 0 bases and J by 6 bases, with 12 bases between the two germline ends. Germline V lookup: CDR1 LGHNA, CDR2 YSLEER. There are 15 residues in the CDR3. The CDR3 coding sequence is TGCGCCAGCAGCCAAGATGGGCAGGGAGCTCAGCCCCAGCATTTT. Encoded protein: CASSQDGQGAQPQHF.

This clonotype was counted many times. This chain joins TRBV7-2 and TRBJ1-2; 10 bases map to TRBD1. The CDR3 loop spans 17 amino acids. Trimming removed 5 bases from V and 7 bases from J; junction bases left unmatched: 16. Germline V gene data show CDR1 as SGHTA and CDR2 as FQGNSA. The CDR3 protein is CASSNRNVRQGAGGYTF. CDR3 sequence (DNA): TGTGCCAGCAGCAACCGCAATGTACGACAGGGGGCAGGTGGCTACACCTTC.

This chain links TRBV20-1 with TRBJ1-2, with 8 positions matching TRBD1. Losses at the gene ends were 5 bases for V and 4 bases for J; bases not matched to a gene: 9. Germline values: CDR1 DFQATT, CDR2 SNEGSKA (reference sequence). The CDR3 is made up of 14 amino acids. CDR3: CSAPLQGEAYGYTF. CDR3 DNA: TGCAGTGCTCCCCTACAGGGGGAAGCCTATGGCTACACCTTC.

On this clonotype: A clone one base away is much larger, so this may be a read error. This chain links TRBV7-2 with TRBJ1-2; 7 nucleotides align to TRBD1. Looked up from germline, CDR1 is SGHTA and CDR2 is FQGNSA. This CDR3 is built from 15 residues. Losses at the gene ends were 4 bases for V and 4 bases for J; bases not matched to a gene: 9. The CDR3 protein is CASSSIDRARYGYTF. DNA for the CDR3: TGTGCCAGCAGCTCAATAGACAGGGCACGCTATGGCTACACCTTC. Filled out from reference TRBV7-2 and TRBJ1-2, the complete variable domain reads GAGVSQSPSNKVTEKGKDVELRCDPISGHTALYWYRQSLGQGLEFLIYFQGNSAPDKSGLPSDRFSAERTGGSVSTLTIQRTQQEDSAVYLCASSSIDRARYGYTFGSGTRLTVV.

This chain connects TRBV19 to TRBJ2-4, with D possibly being TRBD1 (5 bases). The V gene lost 5 bases and the J gene lost 3 bases, with 14 bases spanning the gap. The CDR3 loop spans 15 amino acids. Germline loops: CDR1 LNHDA, CDR2 SQIVND (reference sequence). CDR3 loop: CASSGQGLGKNIQYF. The CDR3 bases are TGTGCCAGTAGTGGGCAGGGCCTCGGCAAAAACATTCAGTACTTC.

The chain uses TRBV6-5 and TRBJ2-4; D remains ambiguous. The DNA matches TRBJ2-7 better at its end, which makes the J call doubtful. Germline CDR1 and CDR2: MNHEY and SVGAGI. The CDR3 has 13 amino acids. CDR3 nucleotides: TGTGCCAGCAGCGCCTCAGAGTGCTACGAGCAGTACTTC. Protein sequence: CASSASECYEQYF.

The table lists this clonotype with a count of one. A much larger clonotype is one base distant, so this may be a read error. J is TRBJ2-3 and V is TRBV20-1, with TRBD1 matching 10 bases. This CDR3 is 14 amino acids long. Germline values: CDR1 DFQATT, CDR2 SNEGSKA (reference sequence). CDR3 loop: CNAPDRGLADTQYF. The CDR3 DNA reads as TGCAATGCTCCGGACAGGGGGTTGGCAGATACGCAGTATTTT.

This clonotype has more than one count but fewer than ten. The J gene is TRBJ2-2, the V gene TRBV15; D is possibly TRBD2 (6 bases). The CDR3 totals 14 residues. Germline V gene sequence: CDR1 LNHNV, CDR2 YYDKDF (reference sequence). The V and J ends lost 8 bases and 2 bases respectively, with 12 bases between them. The DNA for the CDR3 is TGTGCCACCTCCCGGGACTTTAACACCGGGGAGCTGTTTTTT. It is translated as CATSRDFNTGELFF.

The J gene is TRBJ2-3, the V gene TRBV5-6; D is possibly TRBD2 (6 bases). The CDR3 consists of 16 residues. V shed 4 bases and J shed 6 bases, with 21 bases lying between them. The germline gives CDR1 SGHDT, CDR2 YYEEEE. The CDR3 coding sequence is TGTGCCAGCAGCGGAGGGACGTTTTCTTTTGTGGATACGCAGTATTTT. Translation gives CASSGGTFSFVDTQYF.

This clonotype was counted many times. The rearrangement joins TRBV13 to TRBJ2-7; TRBD1 matches at 8 bases. The CDR3 runs 13 residues. The germline V gene encodes CDR1 PRHDT and CDR2 FYEKMQ (reference sequence). The trim removed 5 bases at V and 5 bases at J, leaving 5 bases unmatched. The CDR3 is CASSADRGHEQYF. The CDR3 bases are TGTGCCAGCAGCGCCGACAGGGGCCACGAGCAGTACTTC.

This clonotype occurred a few times. A much larger clone is a single base away; this may be a read error. The gene calls are TRBV7-2 and TRBJ2-2, with D possibly matching TRBD2 (5 bases). Germline loops: CDR1 SGHTA, CDR2 FQGNSA. The CDR3 has 15 residues. CDR3 sequence reads: CASSPPPIRTGERFF. The CDR3 DNA reads TGTGCCAGCAGCCCTCCCCCGATCAGGACCGGGGAGCGGTTTTTT.

This clonotype occurred a few times. The gene calls are TRBV30 and TRBJ1-4; 8 nucleotides line up with TRBD1. The CDR3 is 13 amino acids. V lost 7 bases, J lost 3 bases, and 4 bases stayed unmatched. Germline CDR1 reads GTSNPN; CDR2 reads SVGIG (reference sequence). The chain's CDR3 is CASQGASNEKLFF. Here the CDR3 DNA reads TGTGCCTCTCAGGGGGCGTCTAATGAAAAACTGTTTTTT.

This clonotype was seen ten or more times. The gene calls are TRBV7-2 and TRBJ2-1; 8 nucleotides agree with TRBD2. CDR1 is SGHTA, CDR2 FQGNSA, per germline. The CDR3 runs to 16 residues. The V gene end was trimmed by 4 bases and the J gene end by 7 bases; junction bases not matched to a gene: 12. CDR3 DNA: TGTGCCAGCAGCTCCCCCCCTGGCGGGGGGATTAATGAGCAGTTCTTC. Its protein product is CASSSPPGGGINEQFF.

This clonotype was detected many times. V and J are TRBV5-6 and TRBJ2-1, with D perhaps TRBD1 (5 bases). The germline CDR1 and CDR2 sequences are SGHDT and YYEEEE. The CDR3 length is 13 residues. Trimming left V 0 bases short and J 9 bases short, with 10 bases between. CDR3 bases: TGTGCCAGCAGCTTGGGGACAACGAGTGAGCAGTTCTTC. Amino acid sequence: CASSLGTTSEQFF.

This clonotype was recorded many times. The V and J genes are TRBV7-9 and TRBJ1-5, with 9 bases aligning to TRBD1. The CDR3 has 14 amino acids. With 4 bases clipped from V and 6 bases from J, the junction kept 4 bases outside the gene matches. Germline assignment: CDR1 SEHNR and CDR2 FQNEAQ (reference sequence). The CDR3 loop reads CASSSSDRGQPQHF. CDR3 DNA sequence: TGTGCCAGCAGCTCTTCGGACAGGGGTCAGCCCCAGCATTTT. Looking up the rest from reference TRBV7-9 and TRBJ1-5 gives the full variable domain: DTGVSQNPRHKITKRGQNVTFRCDPISEHNRLYWYRQTLGQGPEFLTYFQNEAQLEKSRLLSDRFSAERPKGSFSTLEIQRTEQGDSAMYLCASSSSDRGQPQHFGDGTRLSIL.

This clonotype has a handful of counts. The V call is TRBV20-1, the J call TRBJ2-7; 9 positions match TRBD2. Germline lookup yields CDR1 DFQATT and CDR2 SNEGSKA (reference sequence). The J segment lost 0 bases and the V segment lost 2 bases, leaving 5 bases of the junction unmatched. The CDR3 covers 15 residues. CDR3 protein: CSARFQAGGSYEQYF. CDR3 DNA: TGCAGTGCTAGATTTCAAGCGGGAGGCTCCTACGAGCAGTACTTC.

The rearrangement uses TRBV28 and TRBJ1-1, with 9 bases aligning to TRBD1. The CDR3 has 16 amino acids. Germline V gene sequence: CDR1 MDHEN, CDR2 SYDVKM. Trimming took 4 bases from V and 0 from J; bases not matched to a gene: 6. CDR3 sequence reads: CASSSGGQGLNTEAFF. CDR3 DNA: TGTGCCAGCAGTTCGGGGGGACAGGGTTTGAACACTGAAGCTTTCTTT.

This clonotype was counted many times. The chain combines TRBV7-9 with TRBJ1-2, with D hard to call. This CDR3 has 14 amino acids. V lost 0 bases and J 6 bases, leaving 11 bases between the germline ends. The germline gives CDR1 SEHNR, CDR2 FQNEAQ (reference sequence). The CDR3 loop reads CASSLAKGSDGYTF. CDR3 DNA sequence: TGTGCCAGCAGCTTAGCAAAGGGTTCGGATGGCTACACCTTC.

This clonotype was counted ten times or more. The V call is TRBV3-1, the J call TRBJ1-2, with a tentative D call TRBD1 (5 bases). Germline assignment: CDR1 LGHDT and CDR2 YNNKEL (reference sequence). The V and J ends lost 6 bases and 4 bases respectively, with 9 bases between them. There are 12 residues in the CDR3. The CDR3 loop is CASSQGGYGYTF. The DNA of the CDR3 is TGTGCCAGCAGTCAGGGAGGCTATGGCTACACCTTC.